The 21 T cell receptor beta chains below come from one sample, sequenced in a study of shared clonotypes between healthy human individuals. The repertoire was sequenced with immunoSEQ multiplex PCR; TCRdb's copy has only in-frame clones and lacks some. This table has a few hundred thousand clones, more than 95% appearing once. The sequenced material came from naive CD4+ T cells sorted from blood. Subset: CD45RA+ positively selected. The origin of the receptors is a young woman in good health.

The genes are TRBV7-9 and TRBJ2-7; 10 bases align to TRBD1. Unmatched junction bases numbered 6, after V lost 5 bases and J lost 5 bases. Germline CDR1 and CDR2: SEHNR and FQNEAQ (reference sequence). This CDR3 region has 14 residues. The CDR3 DNA follows: TGTGCCAGCAGCCGGCACGGGACAGGGGACGAGCAGTACTTC. Residues: CASSRHGTGDEQYF.

This clone turned up a few times. This chain joins TRBV2 and TRBJ1-2; maybe TRBD1 (6 bases). Germline V lookup: CDR1 SNHLY, CDR2 FYNNEI. The V gene lost 2 bases and the J gene lost 3 bases, with 13 bases spanning the gap. The CDR3 extends over 15 amino acids. The CDR3 spells CASSEQGGRDYGYTF. The CDR3, as DNA: TGTGCCAGCAGTGAACAAGGGGGGCGGGACTATGGCTACACCTTC.

The V gene is TRBV15, the J gene TRBJ1-1, with D perhaps TRBD1 (5 bases). This CDR3 has 16 amino acids. Trimming took 3 bases from V and 4 from J, leaving 18 bases between them. Germline loops: CDR1 LNHNV, CDR2 YYDKDF (reference sequence). CDR3 bases: TGTGCCACCAGCAGCCGAGAAAGGCAGGGCCGCACTGAAGCTTTCTTT. It codes for CATSSRERQGRTEAFF.

This clone was detected once. The J gene is TRBJ2-1, the V gene TRBV6-5; D not resolved. CDR1 and CDR2 (germline): MNHEY, SVGAGI. CDR3 length: 11 amino acids. Trimming stripped 7 bases from V and 6 bases from J, with 7 bases between. The CDR3 protein is CASTAGNEQFF. CDR3 nucleotides: TGTGCCAGCACTGCTGGCAATGAGCAGTTCTTC.

The rearrangement links TRBV18 to TRBJ1-2, with 9 bases lining up with TRBD1. The CDR3 loop spans 14 amino acids. Germline V gene data show CDR1 as KGHSH and CDR2 as LQKENI. V trimming: 3 bases; J trimming: 8 bases; junction bases outside the gene matches: 7. This chain's CDR3 is CASSPRTGAGGYTF. Here the CDR3 DNA reads TGTGCCAGCTCACCTCGGACAGGGGCAGGAGGCTACACCTTC.

The V call is TRBV7-9, the J call TRBJ1-2; 7 nucleotides agree with TRBD1. The CDR3 sequence is 13 residues long. The germline CDR1 and CDR2 sequences are SEHNR and FQNEAQ (reference sequence). The junction had 7 bases not matched to a gene; V was cut back by 5 bases and J by 7 bases. CDR3 amino acids: CASSGDSEVGYTF. The CDR3 DNA sequence: TGTGCCAGCAGCGGGGACAGCGAGGTTGGCTACACCTTC.

Here the CDR3 reads CASRWTGSSYEQYF. CDR3 DNA sequence: TGTGCCAGTAGATGGACAGGGTCGTCCTACGAGCAGTACTTC. The chain combines TRBV19 with TRBJ2-7; 8 bases line up with TRBD1. The CDR3 has 14 residues. With V trimmed by 6 bases and J by 1 base, 5 bases remained unmatched. CDR1 LNHDA and CDR2 SQIVND come from the germline V gene (reference sequence).

The chain uses TRBV25-1 and TRBJ1-4; a possible D gene is TRBD1 (5 bases). Trimming pared 2 bases from V and 7 bases from J, leaving 5 bases between. The CDR3 spans 12 residues. Per germline, CDR1 MGHDK and CDR2 SYGVNS. CDR3 DNA: TGTGCCAGCAGTGAACAGGGTGAAAAACTGTTTTTT. Its protein product is CASSEQGEKLFF.

The chain combines TRBV7-9 with TRBJ1-3, with D unclear. CDR1 is SEHNR and CDR2 is FQNEAQ in the germline V gene (reference sequence). Trimming took 1 base from V and 0 from J, leaving 19 bases between them. The CDR3 covers 19 residues. The CDR3, as DNA: TGTGCCAGCAGCTTAGTATTCCCATTCAGGTGGGACTCTGGAAACACCATATATTTT. Its protein is CASSLVFPFRWDSGNTIYF. Full variable domain (remainder filled in from reference TRBV7-9 and TRBJ1-3): DTGVSQNPRHKITKRGQNVTFRCDPISEHNRLYWYRQTLGQGPEFLTYFQNEAQLEKSRLLSDRFSAERPKGSFSTLEIQRTEQGDSAMYLCASSLVFPFRWDSGNTIYFGEGSWLTVV.

The chain is built from TRBV6-8 and TRBJ2-3; no definite D call. With 7 bases removed from V and 2 bases from J, the gap between germline ends came to 16 bases. Germline lookup yields CDR1 MNHGY and CDR2 SAAAGT. The CDR3 length is 15 residues. The CDR3 nucleotides are TGTGCCAGCACCGAGCATTATCAGACCACAGATACGCAGTATTTT. Amino acids: CASTEHYQTTDTQYF.

In DNA form, the CDR3 reads TGTGCCAGCAGCTCAACGATCCTCAAGGGGGAGGGTGGGTACGAGCAGTACTTC. Translating it yields CASSSTILKGEGGYEQYF. The chain recombines TRBV7-2 with TRBJ2-7; possible D gene TRBD2, 7 bases. Germline V lookup: CDR1 SGHTA, CDR2 FQGNSA. The CDR3 spans 18 residues. V lost 4 bases and J lost 4, with 26 bases in between.

The chain couples TRBV28 to TRBJ1-4; maybe TRBD1 (5 bases). The CDR3 contains 15 residues. V was cut by 4 bases and J by 0 bases, with 9 bases left in between. Germline values: CDR1 MDHEN, CDR2 SYDVKM. The CDR3 nucleotides read TGTGCCAGCAGTTCCCGGGGGGCAACTAATGAAAAACTGTTTTTT. Encoded protein: CASSSRGATNEKLFF.

The rearrangement links TRBV6-1 to TRBJ1-5; 10 nucleotides agree with TRBD1. Germline V lookup: CDR1 MNHNS, CDR2 SASEGT. V gave up 1 base and J gave up 6 bases; unmatched junction bases: 3. The CDR3 has 15 residues. CDR3 DNA sequence: TGTGCCAGCAGTGAAGGGGACAGGGGTCGTCAGCCCCAGCATTTT. Amino acid sequence: CASSEGDRGRQPQHF.

The chain couples TRBV6-1 to TRBJ2-7; 13 bases are a match to TRBD2. The CDR3 covers 14 residues. The germline CDR1 and CDR2 sequences are MNHNS and SASEGT. The V segment lost 5 bases and the J segment 2 bases; nucleotides outside the gene matches: 0. CDR3 DNA sequence: TGTGCCAGCAGTACTAGCGGGAGGGCCTACGAGCAGTACTTC. Translated: CASSTSGRAYEQYF.

The chain combines TRBV2 with TRBJ2-1, with 11 bases identical to TRBD2. The germline V gene has CDR1 SNHLY and CDR2 FYNNEI. The CDR3 loop spans 16 amino acids. J gave up 5 bases and V 5 bases, and 8 bases lay outside the gene matches. The CDR3 region is CASSLPGLAADNEQFF. The CDR3 DNA reads TGTGCCAGCAGTCTCCCGGGACTAGCGGCGGACAATGAGCAGTTCTTC. Complete variable domain (other parts from reference TRBV2 and TRBJ2-1): EPEVTQTPSHQVTQMGQEVILRCVPISNHLYFYWYRQILGQKVEFLVSFYNNEISEKSEIFDDQFSVERPDGSNFTLKIRSTKLEDSAMYFCASSLPGLAADNEQFFGPGTRLTVL.

The chain has TRBV5-4 and TRBJ2-7; D call uncertain. Germline CDR1 SGHNT, CDR2 YYREEE (reference sequence). V was shortened by 0 bases and J by 3 bases, with 28 bases between the two germline ends. The CDR3 totals 20 residues. The CDR3, as DNA: TGTGCCAGCAGCTTGGTCCAGAAACGGGCCCGATATGTGCCTTACTACGAGCAGTACTTC. It is translated as CASSLVQKRARYVPYYEQYF.

V and J are TRBV21-1 and TRBJ1-3. TRBV21-1 is marked as a pseudogene. The CDR3 runs to 16 residues. CDR3 residues: CASSNSGPYSGNTIYF. In DNA, the CDR3 is TGTGCCAGCAGCAACTCCGGGCCCTACTCTGGAAACACCATATATTTT.

The chain carries TRBV29-1 and TRBJ1-2; 8 nucleotides line up with TRBD1. V shed 6 bases and J 2 bases; nucleotides not matched to a gene: 2. The CDR3 runs 12 residues. Germline CDR1 and CDR2: SQVTM and ANQGSEA. CDR3: CSVGDRNYGYTF. DNA of the CDR3: TGCAGCGTCGGGGACAGGAACTATGGCTACACCTTC. Full variable domain (rest looked up from reference TRBV29-1 and TRBJ1-2): SAVISQKPSRDICQRGTSLTIQCQVDSQVTMMFWYRQQPGQSLTLIATANQGSEATYESGFVIDKFPISRPNLTFSTLTVSNMSPEDSSIYLCSVGDRNYGYTFGSGTRLTVV.

The chain recombines TRBV30 with TRBJ1-5; D remains unclear. This CDR3 spans 14 amino acids. Trimming cost V 2 bases and J 0 bases, with 8 bases left between them. Germline CDR1 reads GTSNPN; CDR2 reads SVGIG (reference sequence). In nucleotides, the CDR3 is TGTGCCTGGAGTCGGAGACATAGCAATCAGCCCCAGCATTTT. It specifies CAWSRRHSNQPQHF.

On this clone: The sample carries other DNA sequences with the same CDR3. The chain recombines TRBV28 with TRBJ1-1; TRBD1 matches 10 bases. The germline V gene has CDR1 MDHEN and CDR2 SYDVKM. The CDR3 is 13 residues long. Germline trimming cut 6 bases from V and 5 bases from J; bases unmatched to any gene: 3. CDR3 residues: CASRRTGGTEAFF. CDR3 coding DNA: TGTGCCAGCAGACGGACAGGGGGGACTGAAGCTTTCTTT.

J is TRBJ2-3 and V is TRBV29-1; TRBD2 matches at 12 bases. V was pared by 5 bases and J by 5 bases, with 2 bases of the junction left unmatched. In germline, CDR1 is SQVTM, CDR2 ANQGSEA. This CDR3 is built from 13 residues. The CDR3 coding sequence is TGCAGCGTTCAGGGACTAGCGGGAGATACGCAGTATTTT. Translating gives CSVQGLAGDTQYF.